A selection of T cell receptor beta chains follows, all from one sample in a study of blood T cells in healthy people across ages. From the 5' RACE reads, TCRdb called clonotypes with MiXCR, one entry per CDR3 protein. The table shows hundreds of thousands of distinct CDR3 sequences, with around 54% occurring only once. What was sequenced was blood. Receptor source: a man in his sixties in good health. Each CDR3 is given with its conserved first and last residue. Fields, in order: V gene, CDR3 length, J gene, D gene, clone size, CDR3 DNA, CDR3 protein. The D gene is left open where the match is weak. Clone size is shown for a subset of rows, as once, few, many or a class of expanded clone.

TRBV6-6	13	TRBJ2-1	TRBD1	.	TGTGCCAGCAGCACGGACAGGGGGGGAGAGCAGTTCTTC	CASSTDRGGEQFF
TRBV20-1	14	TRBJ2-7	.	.	TGCAGTGCTACTAGACCTAACAGCTGGAAGGAGCAGTACTTC	CSATRPNSWKEQYF
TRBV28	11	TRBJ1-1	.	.	TGTGCCAGCAGTTTGGGGGTTGAAGCTTTCTTT	CASSLGVEAFF
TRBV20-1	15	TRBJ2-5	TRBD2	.	TGCAGTGCTAGAGGACTAGCGGGGGAGCAAGAGACCCAGTACTTC	CSARGLAGEQETQYF
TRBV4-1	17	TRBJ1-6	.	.	TGCGCCAGCACCCAGAGCCAGGGAGTGAGATGGCATTCACCCCTCCACTTT	CASTQSQGVRWHSPLHF
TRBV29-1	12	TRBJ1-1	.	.	TGCAGCGCCACGGAAGATGACTCTGAAGCTTTCTTT	CSATEDDSEAFF
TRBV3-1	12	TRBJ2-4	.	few	TGTGCCAGCAGCGGAGAGGGAAACATTCAGTACTTC	CASSGEGNIQYF
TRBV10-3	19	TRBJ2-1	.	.	TGTGCCATCAGTGAGTCTACGGAGACTAGCAGGGGGGTAGGGAATGAGCAGTTCTTC	CAISESTETSRGVGNEQFF
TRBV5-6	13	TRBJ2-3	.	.	TGTGCCAGCAGCTCTCACGCGAGGGATACGCAGTATTTT	CASSSHARDTQYF
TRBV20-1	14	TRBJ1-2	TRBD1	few	TGCAGTGCTACCCAGACAGGGTTTGAGGGTGGCTACACCTTC	CSATQTGFEGGYTF
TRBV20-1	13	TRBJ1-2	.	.	TGCAGTGCTAGAGATGGCTTTAACTATGGCTACACCTTC	CSARDGFNYGYTF
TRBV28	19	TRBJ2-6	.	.	TGTGCCAGCAGTTTCTTCAGGGGACGGACCCTCTCTGGGGCCAACGTCCTGACTTTC	CASSFFRGRTLSGANVLTF
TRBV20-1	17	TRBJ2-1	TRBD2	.	TGCAGTGCTCCCGGTCCTAGCGGGGGGGCCAAGGGGAATGAGCAGTTCTTC	CSAPGPSGGAKGNEQFF
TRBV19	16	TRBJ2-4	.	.	TGTGCCAGTAGTTCGGGTTACCCTTTAGCCAAAAACATTCAGTACTTC	CASSSGYPLAKNIQYF
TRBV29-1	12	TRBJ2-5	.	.	TGCAGCGTTGAAGTAGGGGGAGAGACCCAGTACTTC	CSVEVGGETQYF
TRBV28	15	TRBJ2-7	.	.	TGTGCCAGCAGTTGGGCTACGGGGGCAATCTACGAGCAGTACTTC	CASSWATGAIYEQYF
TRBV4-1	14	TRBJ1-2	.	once	TGCGCCAGCAGCCCTGACCCGACCTCATATGGCTACACCTTC	CASSPDPTSYGYTF
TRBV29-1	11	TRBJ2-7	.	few	TGCAGCGTTGAACCCTACAATGAGCAGTACTTC	CSVEPYNEQYF
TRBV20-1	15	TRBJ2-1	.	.	TGCAGTGCCACTACAGGGTCCCCCTCCTACAATGAGCAGTTCTTC	CSATTGSPSYNEQFF
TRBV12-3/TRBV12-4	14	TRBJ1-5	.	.	TGTGCCAGCAGTACACAGGGAAGAGAACAGCCCCAGCATTTT	CASSTQGREQPQHF
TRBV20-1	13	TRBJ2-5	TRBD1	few	TGCAGTGCTTGGGACAGGGGTATTGAGACCCAGTACTTC	CSAWDRGIETQYF
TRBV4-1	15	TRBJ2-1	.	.	TGCGCCAGCAGCCAAGTCCCAGGGACGAACAATGAGCAGTTCTTC	CASSQVPGTNNEQFF
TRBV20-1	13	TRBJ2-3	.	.	TGCAGTGCTAGAGTTCAGCACACAGATACGCAGTATTTT	CSARVQHTDTQYF
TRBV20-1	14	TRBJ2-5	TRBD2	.	TGCAGTGTAAGGACTAGCGGGGGTGGAGAGACCCAGTACTTC	CSVRTSGGGETQYF
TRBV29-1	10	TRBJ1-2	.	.	TGCAGCGTTGAAGAATATGGCTACACCTTC	CSVEEYGYTF
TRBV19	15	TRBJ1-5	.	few	TGTGCCAGTAGTATAGGACAGCAACCGAATCAGCCCCAGCATTTT	CASSIGQQPNQPQHF
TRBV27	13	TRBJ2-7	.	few	TGTGCCAGCAGTTTAGGGGCCCCCTACGAGCAGTACTTC	CASSLGAPYEQYF
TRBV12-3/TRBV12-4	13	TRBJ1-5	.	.	TGTGCCAGCAGCACCGACAGGTCCCAGCCCCAGCATTTT	CASSTDRSQPQHF
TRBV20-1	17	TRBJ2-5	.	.	TGCAGTGCCCTTCAGGATGGGTGGGGCGCCGGGTGGGAGACCCAGTACTTC	CSALQDGWGAGWETQYF
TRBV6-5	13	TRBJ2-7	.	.	TGTGCCAGCACCCGCGACCACTCCTACGAGCAGTACTTC	CASTRDHSYEQYF
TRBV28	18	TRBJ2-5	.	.	TGTGCCAGCAGTTTGGGCAGGGAGAATGTGGAAATCCAAGAGACCCAGTACTTC	CASSLGRENVEIQETQYF
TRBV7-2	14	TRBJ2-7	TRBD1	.	TGTGCCAGCAGCTACCGGGACAGGACCTACGAGCAGTACTTC	CASSYRDRTYEQYF
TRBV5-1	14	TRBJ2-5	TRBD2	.	TGCGCCAGCAGCTCGGGGAGCGGGGTAGAGACCCAGTACTTC	CASSSGSGVETQYF
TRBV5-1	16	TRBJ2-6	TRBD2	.	TGCGCCAGCGGAGGACTAGCGGGGGCTGGGGCCAACGTCCTGACTTTC	CASGGLAGAGANVLTF
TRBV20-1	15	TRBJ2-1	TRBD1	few	TGCAGTGCTAGAGATGCACAGGGGGCAAGGAATGAGCAGTTCTTC	CSARDAQGARNEQFF
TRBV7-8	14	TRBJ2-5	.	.	TGTGCCAGCAGGGTGGACATGCTTCAAGAGACCCAGTACTTC	CASRVDMLQETQYF
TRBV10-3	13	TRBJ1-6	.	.	TGTGCCATCCAAGCCGAGTATAATTCACCCCTCCACTTT	CAIQAEYNSPLHF
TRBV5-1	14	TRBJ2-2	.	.	TGCGCCAGCAGCCCGGACCCCGGGGTCGGGGAGCTGTTTTTT	CASSPDPGVGELFF
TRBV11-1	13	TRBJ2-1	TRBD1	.	TGTGCCAGCAGCCCCGACAGGGACAATGAGCAGTTCTTC	CASSPDRDNEQFF
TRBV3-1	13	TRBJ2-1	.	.	TGTGCCAGCGGGGGGTGGGGATCCAATGAGCAGTTCTTC	CASGGWGSNEQFF
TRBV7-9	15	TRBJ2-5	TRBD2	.	TGTGCCAGCAGGAACGACGGGACTAGTGGTGAGACCCAGTACTTC	CASRNDGTSGETQYF
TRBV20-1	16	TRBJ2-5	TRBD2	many	TGCAGTGTTCCCACTAGCGGGGGCTACTACCAAGAGACCCAGTACTTC	CSVPTSGGYYQETQYF
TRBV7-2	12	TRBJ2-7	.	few	TGTGCCAGCAGCTTAAACCGCGGGGAGCAGTACTTC	CASSLNRGEQYF
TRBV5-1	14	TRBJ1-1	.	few	TGCGCCAGCGGCCCACAGGGAGCGAACACTGAAGCTTTCTTT	CASGPQGANTEAFF
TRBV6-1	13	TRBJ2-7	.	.	TGTGCCAGCAGTACCACACGGTACTACGAGCAGTACTTC	CASSTTRYYEQYF
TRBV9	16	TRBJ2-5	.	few	TGTGCCAGCAGCGTAGGATCGGGAGGGGGCGGAGAGACCCAGTACTTC	CASSVGSGGGGETQYF
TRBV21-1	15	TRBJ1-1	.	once	TGTGCCAGCAGCAAAGAACTAGGGTTGGACACTGAAGCTTTCTTT	CASSKELGLDTEAFF
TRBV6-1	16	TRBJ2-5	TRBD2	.	TGTGCCAGCAGTCCGATCTCTGAGCGGGGGAGAGAGACCCAGTACTTC	CASSPISERGRETQYF
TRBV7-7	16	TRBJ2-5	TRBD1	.	TGTGCCAGCAGCCCCATCAGGACAGGGGGCTGGGAGACCCAGTACTTC	CASSPIRTGGWETQYF
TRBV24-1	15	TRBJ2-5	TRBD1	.	TGTGCCACCAGTGAGAGACAGGGGATCCGAGAGACCCAGTACTTC	CATSERQGIRETQYF
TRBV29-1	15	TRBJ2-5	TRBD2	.	TGCAGCGTGGGCGGACTAGCGGAGATCCAAGAGACCCAGTACTTC	CSVGGLAEIQETQYF
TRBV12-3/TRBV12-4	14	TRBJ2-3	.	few	TGTGCCAGCACGACAGGGAGGATTGTAGATACGCAGTATTTT	CASTTGRIVDTQYF
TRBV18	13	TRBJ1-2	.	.	TGTGCCAGCTCACCACCACACGGCTATGGCTACACCTTC	CASSPPHGYGYTF
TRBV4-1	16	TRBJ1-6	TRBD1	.	TGCGCCAGCAGCTCCCGGACAGGGGGCATGGATTCACCCCTCCACTTT	CASSSRTGGMDSPLHF